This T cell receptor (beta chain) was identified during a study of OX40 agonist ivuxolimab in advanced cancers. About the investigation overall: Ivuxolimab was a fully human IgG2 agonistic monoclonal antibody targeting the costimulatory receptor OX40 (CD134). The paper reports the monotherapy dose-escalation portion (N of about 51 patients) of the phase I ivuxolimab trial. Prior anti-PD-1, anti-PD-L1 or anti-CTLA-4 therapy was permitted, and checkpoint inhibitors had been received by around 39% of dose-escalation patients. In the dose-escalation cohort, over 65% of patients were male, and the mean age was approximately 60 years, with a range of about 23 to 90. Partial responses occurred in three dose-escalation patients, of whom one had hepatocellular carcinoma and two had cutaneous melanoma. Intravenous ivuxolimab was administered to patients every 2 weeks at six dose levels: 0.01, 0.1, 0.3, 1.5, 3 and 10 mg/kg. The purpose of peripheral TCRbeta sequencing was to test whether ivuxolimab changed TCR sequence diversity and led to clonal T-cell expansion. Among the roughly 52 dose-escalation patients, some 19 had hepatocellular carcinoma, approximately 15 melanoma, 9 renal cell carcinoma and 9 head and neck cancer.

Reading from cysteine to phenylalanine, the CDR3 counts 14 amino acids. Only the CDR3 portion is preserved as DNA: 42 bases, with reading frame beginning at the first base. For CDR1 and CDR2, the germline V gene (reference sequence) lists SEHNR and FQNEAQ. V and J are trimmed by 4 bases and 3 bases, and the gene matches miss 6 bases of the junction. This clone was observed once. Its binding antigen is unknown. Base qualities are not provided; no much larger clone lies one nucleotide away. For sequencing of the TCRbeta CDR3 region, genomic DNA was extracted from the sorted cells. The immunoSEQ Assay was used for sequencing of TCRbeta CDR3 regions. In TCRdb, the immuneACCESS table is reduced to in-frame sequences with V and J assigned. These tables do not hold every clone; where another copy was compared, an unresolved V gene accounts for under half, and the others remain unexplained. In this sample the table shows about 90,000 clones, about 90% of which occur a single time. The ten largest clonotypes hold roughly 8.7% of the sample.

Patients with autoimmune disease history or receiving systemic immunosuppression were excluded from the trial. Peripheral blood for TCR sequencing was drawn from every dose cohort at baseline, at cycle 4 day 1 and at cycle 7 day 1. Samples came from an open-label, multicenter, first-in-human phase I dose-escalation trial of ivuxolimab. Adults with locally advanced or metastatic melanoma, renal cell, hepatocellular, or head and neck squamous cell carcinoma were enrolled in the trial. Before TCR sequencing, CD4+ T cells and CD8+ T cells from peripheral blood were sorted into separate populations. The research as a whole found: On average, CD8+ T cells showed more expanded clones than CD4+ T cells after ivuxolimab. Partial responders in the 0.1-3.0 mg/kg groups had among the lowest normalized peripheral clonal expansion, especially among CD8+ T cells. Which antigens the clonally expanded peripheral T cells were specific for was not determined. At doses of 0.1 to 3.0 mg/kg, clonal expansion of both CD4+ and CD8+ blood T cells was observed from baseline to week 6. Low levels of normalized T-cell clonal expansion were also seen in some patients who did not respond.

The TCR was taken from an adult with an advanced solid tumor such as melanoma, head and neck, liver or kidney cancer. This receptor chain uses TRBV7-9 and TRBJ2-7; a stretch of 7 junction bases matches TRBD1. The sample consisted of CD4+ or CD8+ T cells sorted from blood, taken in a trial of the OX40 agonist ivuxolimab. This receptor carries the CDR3 CASSYRQGNYEQYF. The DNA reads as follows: TGTGCCAGCAGCTACCGACAGGGCAACTACGAGCAGTACTTC.